The 17 T cell receptor beta chains listed next were all sequenced from one sample in a study of shared clonotypes between healthy human individuals. Sequencing was performed with immunoSEQ multiplex PCR; in TCRdb, only in-frame clones are kept and a portion is missing. The repertoire holds some 100,000 clones, with 55% to 70% as singletons. The specimen was memory CD8+ T cells sorted from blood. The subset: CD45RO+ cells pooled with CCR7-negative TemRA cells. These receptors were taken from a woman aged 25 to 39 in good health.

The V call is TRBV6-1, the J call TRBJ2-1, with D hard to call. Germline V gene sequence: CDR1 MNHNS, CDR2 SASEGT. The V and J ends lost 6 bases and 2 bases respectively, with 8 bases between them. The CDR3 has 13 amino acids. CDR3 in DNA: TGTGCCAGCAGATACGGAGCCTACAATGAGCAGTTCTTC. Translation: CASRYGAYNEQFF.

This sequence joins TRBV10-2 and TRBJ1-1, with a possible D match to TRBD1 (5 bases). The CDR3 totals 14 residues. V gave up 5 bases and J gave up 5 bases, with 15 bases separating them. From germline, CDR1 is WSHSY and CDR2 SAAADI. CDR3 DNA: TGCGCCAGCAGTTCGACAGACGAGGGGACTGAAGCTTTCTTT. This sequence encodes CASSSTDEGTEAFF.

Regarding this clone: The sample holds other DNA sequences that translate to the same CDR3. J is TRBJ2-7 and V is TRBV7-2, with a weak D call TRBD1 (6 bases). The CDR3 is made up of 12 amino acids. Germline assignment: CDR1 SGHTA and CDR2 FQGNSA. Trimming left V 5 bases short and J 3 bases short, with 8 bases between. The CDR3 protein is CASSTGFYEQYF. CDR3 DNA: TGTGCCAGCAGCACAGGGTTCTACGAGCAGTACTTC.

The V call is TRBV7-9, the J call TRBJ2-7; perhaps D is TRBD1 or TRBD2 (6 bases each). The V gene's germline CDR1 is SEHNR and CDR2 FQNEAQ (reference sequence). CDR3 length: 14 amino acids. V was clipped by 11 bases and J by 4 bases, with 21 bases between them. The CDR3 spells CASGAGPKAYEQYF. The CDR3 DNA reads TGTGCCTCGGGGGCAGGTCCTAAGGCGTACGAGCAGTACTTC. The full variable domain, its missing parts supplied by reference TRBV7-9 and TRBJ2-7, is DTGVSQNPRHKITKRGQNVTFRCDPISEHNRLYWYRQTLGQGPEFLTYFQNEAQLEKSRLLSDRFSAERPKGSFSTLEIQRTEQGDSAMYLCASGAGPKAYEQYFGPGTRLTVT.

As concerns this clone: Other DNA sequences of this sample code for an identical CDR3. The V call is TRBV6-6, the J call TRBJ2-7, with 9 bases that match TRBD1. V was pared by 4 bases and J by 3 bases, with 4 bases of the junction left unmatched. Germline lookup yields CDR1 MNHNY and CDR2 SVGAGI (reference sequence). The CDR3 is 14 residues long. The CDR3, as DNA: TGTGCCAGCAGTTCAGGGACAGGGATCTACGAGCAGTACTTC. Amino acid sequence: CASSSGTGIYEQYF.

The V gene is TRBV6-4, the J gene TRBJ1-2; no firm D call. Germline assignment: CDR1 MRHNA and CDR2 SNTAGT. The length of the CDR3 is 11 residues. V lost 4 bases to trimming and J lost 7 bases, with 7 bases between them. CDR3 sequence reads: CASSGGSGYTF. The CDR3 bases are TGTGCCAGCAGTGGCGGGAGTGGCTACACCTTC.

CDR3 nucleotides: TGTGCCAGCAAAACCGGGACACCTTCCAATCAGCCCCAGCATTTT. It translates to CASKTGTPSNQPQHF. V usage is TRBV6-1 and J usage is TRBJ1-5, with a weak D call TRBD1 (6 bases). V was cut by 7 bases and J by 3 bases, with 16 bases left in between. This CDR3 contains 15 residues. The germline V gene encodes CDR1 MNHNS and CDR2 SASEGT.

The CDR3 loop is CSVEGARGKNTGELFF. The CDR3 DNA reads as TGCAGCGTTGAAGGTGCTCGGGGGAAGAACACCGGGGAGCTGTTTTTT. The chain carries TRBV29-1 and TRBJ2-2, with TRBD2 as a possible D gene (6 bases). From germline, CDR1 is SQVTM and CDR2 ANQGSEA. Trimming left V 1 base short and J 1 base short, with 13 bases between. The CDR3 sequence is 16 residues long.

The V gene is TRBV4-1, the J gene TRBJ2-1; 11 bases agree with TRBD2. Trimming at V came to 2 bases and at J to 9 bases, leaving 12 bases not matched to a gene. This CDR3 has 17 residues. The germline gives CDR1 MGHRA, CDR2 YSYEKL. CDR3 in amino acids: CASSQKTSGARMGEQFF. The CDR3 DNA is TGCGCCAGCAGCCAAAAGACTAGCGGGGCCCGGATGGGTGAGCAGTTCTTC.

V and J are TRBV15 and TRBJ2-7, with D unresolved. The CDR3 consists of 15 residues. Trimming shortened V by 0 bases and J by 0 bases, and 9 bases separated the two germline ends. Per the germline V gene, CDR1 is LNHNV and CDR2 is YYDKDF (reference sequence). The CDR3 DNA reads as TGTGCCACCAGCAGAGATTTTGGCGGCTCCTACGAGCAGTACTTC. Its translation: CATSRDFGGSYEQYF.

The V gene is TRBV30, the J gene TRBJ2-1; TRBD2 agrees at 12 bases. The junction had 10 bases not matched to a gene; V was cut back by 4 bases and J by 9 bases. CDR1 is GTSNPN, CDR2 SVGIG, per germline (reference sequence). This CDR3 has 15 amino acids. The CDR3 sequence is CAWTLPLAGGLEQFF. The CDR3 DNA reads as TGTGCCTGGACCCTTCCGCTAGCGGGAGGGCTTGAGCAGTTCTTC.

Written as DNA, the CDR3 is TGCGCCAGCAGGGCCGGGACCCGTGTAGATACGCAGTATTTT. Its translation is CASRAGTRVDTQYF. This chain joins TRBV5-1 and TRBJ2-3; perhaps D is TRBD1 or TRBD2 (5 bases each). This CDR3 comprises 14 residues. CDR1 SGHRS and CDR2 YFSETQ come from the germline V gene. Trimming removed 5 bases at V and 5 bases at J, with 15 bases between.

The table lists this clone with a few counts. The V gene is TRBV6-1, the J gene TRBJ1-4; D may be TRBD1 (5 bases). The ends were cut back, 4 bases at V and 4 bases at J, with 13 bases in the middle. From germline, CDR1 is MNHNS and CDR2 SASEGT. CDR3 size: 15 residues. This CDR3 reads CASSVRQRDNEKLFF. The DNA of the CDR3 is TGTGCCAGCAGTGTGCGACAGAGAGATAATGAAAAACTGTTTTTT.

The gene calls are TRBV7-2 and TRBJ2-7; D not certain. Trimming removed 5 bases from V and 2 bases from J, with 13 bases in between. CDR3 length: 14 residues. Germline loops: CDR1 SGHTA, CDR2 FQGNSA. The CDR3 region has the DNA TGTGCCAGCAGCGCCTCGGGCGGCCCCTACGAGCAGTACTTC. Its translation: CASSASGGPYEQYF.

This clone was seen a single time. The chain employs TRBV28 and TRBJ2-7; the D gene is possibly TRBD2 (7 bases). There are 14 residues in the CDR3. CDR1 is MDHEN, CDR2 SYDVKM, per germline. Trimming took 2 bases from V and 2 from J, leaving 10 bases between them. The CDR3 protein is CASSLRGAPYEQYF. The CDR3 region has the DNA TGTGCCAGCAGTTTACGGGGGGCACCCTACGAGCAGTACTTC.

The chain employs TRBV6-6 and TRBJ2-1, with no clear D. This CDR3 region has 11 residues. V was pared by 8 bases and J by 7 bases, with 9 bases between. The germline V gene encodes CDR1 MNHNY and CDR2 SVGAGI (reference sequence). The CDR3: CASQVLNEQFF. The CDR3 bases are TGTGCCAGCCAGGTCTTGAATGAGCAGTTCTTC.

The chain is built from TRBV9 and TRBJ2-2, with D perhaps matching TRBD1 (6 bases). The CDR3 has 19 residues. Germline assignment: CDR1 SGDLS and CDR2 YYNGEE. V lost 3 bases and J lost 1, with 22 bases in between. The CDR3 bases are TGTGCCAGCAGCGGAAGGGGCCCCCTCGGACAGCTGAACACCGGGGAGCTGTTTTTT. Protein: CASSGRGPLGQLNTGELFF.